This T cell receptor (beta chain) was recorded in a study of T-cell reconstitution after alpha-beta-depleted transplantation in children. Germline V gene sequence: CDR1 SGHTA, CDR2 FQGNSA. Trimming stripped 5 bases from V and 4 bases from J, with 14 bases between. The CDR3 has 14 amino acids. Unique molecular identifiers were used to barcode this TCRbeta library. TCRdb reanalysed the PCR reads using MiXCR and keeps one entry per CDR3 protein. There are a few hundred thousand distinct CDR3 sequences in the sample; 10% occur only once, and approximately 2.3% lies in the top ten. This chain joins TRBV7-2 and TRBJ2-5, with D possibly being TRBD1 or TRBD2 (6 bases each). Source: PBMCs from the stem cell graft donor, taken from the stem cell graft. This receptor was identified in a human donor who donated a stem cell graft to a child with acute lymphoblastic leukemia. The CDR3 DNA follows: TGTGCCAGCAGCCCGGGGGCAGGGTTAGAGACCCAGTACTTC. Translated: CASSPGAGLETQYF.